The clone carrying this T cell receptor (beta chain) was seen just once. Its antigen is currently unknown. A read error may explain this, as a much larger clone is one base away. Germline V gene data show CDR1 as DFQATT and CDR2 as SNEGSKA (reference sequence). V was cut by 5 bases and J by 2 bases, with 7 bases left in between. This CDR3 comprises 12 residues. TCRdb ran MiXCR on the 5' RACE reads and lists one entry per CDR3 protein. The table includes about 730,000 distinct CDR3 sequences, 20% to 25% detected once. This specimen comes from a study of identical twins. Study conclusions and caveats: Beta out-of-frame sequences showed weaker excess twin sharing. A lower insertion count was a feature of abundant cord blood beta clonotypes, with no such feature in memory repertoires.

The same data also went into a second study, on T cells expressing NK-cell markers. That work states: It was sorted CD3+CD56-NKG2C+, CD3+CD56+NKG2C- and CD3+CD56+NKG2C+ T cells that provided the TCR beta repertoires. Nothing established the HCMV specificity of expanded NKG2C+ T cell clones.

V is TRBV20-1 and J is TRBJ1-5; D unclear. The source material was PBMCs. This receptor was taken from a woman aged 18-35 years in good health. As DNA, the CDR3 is TGCAGTGCTGCCAGTGGCAATCAGCCCCAGCATTTT. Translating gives CSAASGNQPQHF.